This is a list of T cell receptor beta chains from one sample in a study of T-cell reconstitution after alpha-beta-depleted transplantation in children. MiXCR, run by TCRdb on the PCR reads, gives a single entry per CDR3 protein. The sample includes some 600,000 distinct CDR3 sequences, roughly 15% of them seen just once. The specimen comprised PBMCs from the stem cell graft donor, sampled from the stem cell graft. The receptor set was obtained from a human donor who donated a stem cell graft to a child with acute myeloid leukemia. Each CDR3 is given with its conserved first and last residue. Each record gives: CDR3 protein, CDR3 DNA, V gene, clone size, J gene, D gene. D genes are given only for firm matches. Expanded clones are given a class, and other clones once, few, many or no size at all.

CAIRSPGNAQPQHF,TGTGCCATCAGATCTCCAGGGAATGCTCAGCCCCAGCATTTT,TRBV10-3,few,TRBJ1-5,-
CASSQGDRDQNTGELFF,TGCGCCAGCAGCCAAGGGGACAGGGATCAGAACACCGGGGAGCTGTTTTTT,TRBV4-3,many,TRBJ2-2,TRBD1
CASSPGTALGLNTEAFF,TGTGCCAGCAGCCCTGGGACAGCGCTTGGCCTGAACACTGAAGCTTTCTTT,TRBV5-6,many,TRBJ1-1,TRBD1
CSARVSREGQPQHF,TGCAGTGCTAGAGTATCCAGGGAGGGACAGCCCCAGCATTTT,TRBV20-1,many,TRBJ1-5,-
CASSSAGTGVPLDSPLHF,TGTGCCAGCAGTTCAGCCGGGACAGGAGTACCTTTGGATTCACCCCTCCACTTT,TRBV6-5,many,TRBJ1-6,TRBD1
CASSTRDRGGIGYGYTF,TGTGCCAGCAGCACCCGGGACAGGGGGGGAATCGGCTATGGCTACACCTTC,TRBV7-8,many,TRBJ1-2,TRBD1
CASSLVQGPEAFF,TGTGCCAGCAGCTTGGTTCAAGGCCCTGAAGCTTTCTTT,TRBV5-5,many,TRBJ1-1,-
CSGAGVPNTEAFF,TGCAGCGGAGCAGGGGTCCCGAACACTGAAGCTTTCTTT,TRBV29-1,many,TRBJ1-1,-
CASSYGPEQYF,TGTGCCAGCAGTTACGGGCCCGAGCAGTACTTC,TRBV6-5,many,TRBJ2-7,-
CASSLDTGTSGNTIYF,TGTGCCAGCAGCTTAGATACGGGGACCTCTGGAAACACCATATATTTT,TRBV11-3,-,TRBJ1-3,-
CASSSGQYNTEAFF,TGTGCCAGCAGTTCAGGACAGTATAATACTGAAGCTTTCTTT,TRBV2,few,TRBJ1-1,-
CASSFPGQGEYEQYF,TGTGCCAGCAGCTTCCCGGGACAGGGGGAGTACGAGCAGTACTTC,TRBV11-3,-,TRBJ2-7,TRBD1
CSARDPGQPATNEKLFF,TGCAGTGCTAGAGATCCGGGACAGCCTGCAACTAATGAAAAACTGTTTTTT,TRBV20-1,many,TRBJ1-4,TRBD1
CASMTLGVYSNQPQHF,TGTGCCAGCATGACCCTGGGGGTTTATAGCAATCAGCCCCAGCATTTT,TRBV28,-,TRBJ1-5,-
CASSVGLAGAKADTQYF,TGTGCCAGCAGCGTGGGGCTAGCGGGCGCGAAGGCAGATACGCAGTATTTT,TRBV9,-,TRBJ2-3,TRBD2
CASSLEPRSNQPQHF,TGTGCCAGCAGCTTAGAACCACGGAGCAATCAGCCCCAGCATTTT,TRBV7-2,few,TRBJ1-5,-
CASSLNGEDGYTF,TGTGCCAGCAGCTTAAACGGGGAGGACGGCTACACCTTC,TRBV7-2,-,TRBJ1-2,-
CASSSQGVRHTEAFF,TGTGCCAGCAGCTCACAGGGGGTCAGGCACACTGAAGCTTTCTTT,TRBV7-9,-,TRBJ1-1,TRBD1
CATSRDLLGSRTYEQYF,TGTGCCACCAGCAGAGATTTATTAGGGTCCAGAACCTACGAGCAGTACTTC,TRBV15,-,TRBJ2-7,-
CASSNQMNTEAFF,TGTGCCAGCAGTAATCAGATGAACACTGAAGCTTTCTTT,TRBV6-1,many,TRBJ1-1,-
CASSSAQGSNSPLHF,TGTGCCAGCAGTTCCGCTCAGGGCTCCAATTCACCCCTCCACTTT,TRBV27,-,TRBJ1-6,-
CSARDSHSGGQPQHF,TGCAGTGCTAGAGATAGCCATTCGGGAGGTCAGCCCCAGCATTTT,TRBV20-1,many,TRBJ1-5,-
CASSLAGTSGVTDTQYF,TGTGCCAGCAGCTTAGCCGGGACTAGCGGGGTCACAGATACGCAGTATTTT,TRBV7-2,-,TRBJ2-3,TRBD2
CASSLAGTTVGETQYF,TGCGCCAGCAGCTTGGCCGGGACTACGGTTGGGGAGACCCAGTACTTC,TRBV5-1,few,TRBJ2-5,TRBD2
CASSLQTGGSYGYTF,TGTGCCAGCAGCTTACAGACAGGGGGCAGCTATGGCTACACCTTC,TRBV11-2,-,TRBJ1-2,TRBD1
CASSIQKGSIDTQYF,TGTGCCAGCAGCATCCAGAAAGGGAGCATAGATACGCAGTATTTT,TRBV7-2,-,TRBJ2-3,-
CASSFPPKSGVSGANVLTF,TGTGCCAGCAGTTTCCCTCCGAAAAGTGGGGTCTCTGGGGCCAACGTCCTGACTTTC,TRBV6-5,-,TRBJ2-6,-
CSVEARDTQYF,TGCAGCGTTGAAGCGAGAGATACGCAGTATTTT,TRBV29-1,many,TRBJ2-3,-
CASSLGDRQTTEAFF,TGCGCCAGCAGCTTGGGGGACAGACAAACCACTGAAGCTTTCTTT,TRBV5-1,-,TRBJ1-1,TRBD1
CASSSGTSRAGELFF,TGTGCCAGCAGTTCGGGGACTAGCCGCGCCGGGGAGCTGTTTTTT,TRBV12-3/TRBV12-4,-,TRBJ2-2,TRBD2
CASSLFRQGTNTEAFF,TGTGCCAGCAGCTTATTCCGACAGGGGACTAACACTGAAGCTTTCTTT,TRBV11-2,few,TRBJ1-1,TRBD1
CSARDQRDPSYEQYF,TGCAGTGCTAGAGATCAGAGGGACCCCTCCTACGAGCAGTACTTC,TRBV20-1,many,TRBJ2-7,-
CASSRSGGTDTQYF,TGTGCCAGCAGCCGTAGTGGGGGAACAGATACGCAGTATTTT,TRBV5-5,many,TRBJ2-3,-
CATSRRPGQGAAEAFF,TGTGCCACCAGCAGACGACCCGGACAGGGGGCCGCTGAAGCTTTCTTT,TRBV15,few,TRBJ1-1,TRBD1